In its sample, the clone carrying this T cell receptor (beta chain) was seen many times. Antigen: not known. One junction end does not reproduce the germline sequence, and a read error may be involved. This record comes from a study of Graves' ophthalmopathy and Graves' hyperthyroidism. Germline CDR1 and CDR2: SGHRS and YFSETQ. The CDR3 is made up of 14 amino acids. Study conclusions and caveats: Blood repertoires reportedly contained most expanded thyroid clonotypes above 0.001 frequency. Both a roughly 65% sensitivity and a 72.22% specificity characterized the model's predictions of ophthalmopathy progression.

Newly diagnosed, the hyperthyroidism patients had under 2 months' duration and were aged 18 to 65. It was on clinical symptoms, serum thyroxine, TRAb, thyroid ultrasound and orbital computed tomography that diagnosis relied. Beta-chain TCR CDR3 regions were amplified from RNA transcripts. First-round RT-PCR relied on HTBI primers, and a second-round multiplex PCR came next. TCRdb reanalysed the multiplex PCR reads using MiXCR and keeps one entry per CDR3 protein. The sample lists around 1.1 million distinct CDR3 sequences, about 35% occurring once. The chain links TRBV5-1 to TRBJ1-1; TRBD1 is a possible D gene (6 bases). The sequence was collected from an adult man with Graves' hyperthyroidism. Source material: peripheral blood or thyroid tissue (not recorded which). The CDR3 here is CASSLGGMNTEAFF. DNA of the CDR3: TGTGCCAGCAGCTTAGGGGGAATGAACACTGAAGCTTTCTTT.